These 21 T cell receptor beta chains originate from one sample sequenced in a study of blood T cell repertoires in COVID-19. Method: immunoSEQ multiplex PCR; TCRdb's copy keeps in-frame clones and lacks some. Among some 140,000 clones listed, around 80% were seen once. Input material: peripheral blood. The receptor set was obtained from a man between 60 and 75 years old with acute or convalescent COVID-19.

J is TRBJ1-5 and V is TRBV28; no definite D call. There are 16 residues in the CDR3. V lost 5 bases to trimming and J lost 7 bases, with 21 bases between them. Germline CDR1 reads MDHEN; CDR2 reads SYDVKM. The CDR3 DNA reads as TGTGCCAGCAGTCGACTGTCCCTTCAATCGGGACAGCCCCAGCATTTT. Encoded protein: CASSRLSLQSGQPQHF.

The CDR3 is CASSQGGLRTYGYTF. The CDR3 region has the DNA TGTGCCAGCAGCCAAGGAGGGCTCCGGACTTATGGCTACACCTTC. The chain is built from TRBV3-1 (or the pseudogene TRBV3-2) and TRBJ1-2, with no clear D. Deletions cut 1 base from V and 5 bases from J, with 14 bases between. The CDR3 extends over 15 amino acids. Per the germline V gene, CDR1 is LGHDT and CDR2 is YNNKEL (reference sequence).

This chain joins TRBV9 and TRBJ1-2, with D maybe TRBD1 (5 bases). Per germline, CDR1 SGDLS and CDR2 YYNGEE. The V end was cut by 4 bases, the J end by 8 bases, with 12 bases between. This CDR3 is 12 amino acids long. CDR3 in DNA: TGTGCCAGCAGCCTGGGGCCCCGGGGCTACACCTTC. It specifies CASSLGPRGYTF.

The chain carries TRBV6-2 or TRBV6-3 and TRBJ2-3; D not resolved. CDR3 length equals 14 residues. With 2 bases removed from V and 2 bases from J, the gap between germline ends came to 8 bases. CDR1 and CDR2 from the germline V gene are MNHEY and SVGEGT. The CDR3 loop reads CASSYITYTDTQYF. Here the CDR3 DNA reads TGTGCCAGCAGTTACATCACTTACACAGATACGCAGTATTTT.

The rearrangement uses TRBV6-6 and TRBJ1-4; TRBD1 matches 10 bases. The CDR3 is made up of 15 amino acids. CDR1 is MNHNY, CDR2 SVGAGI, per germline (reference sequence). The trim removed 2 bases at V and 8 bases at J, leaving 5 bases unmatched. This chain's CDR3 is CASSYGDRGVEKLFF. The CDR3 DNA is TGTGCCAGCAGTTACGGGGACAGGGGAGTCGAAAAACTGTTTTTT.

V usage is TRBV27 and J usage is TRBJ2-7; the D is unclear. Trimming took off 4 bases at V and 3 bases at J, with 4 bases between the two ends. The germline V gene has CDR1 MNHEY and CDR2 SMNVEV (reference sequence). This CDR3 spans 11 amino acids. The CDR3 reads CASSSHYEQYF. The CDR3 DNA reads as TGTGCCAGCAGTTCCCACTACGAGCAGTACTTC.

CDR3 sequence (DNA): TGTGCCAGCAGTTATGGGGAGAGGAGGGGCTACACCTTC. This sequence encodes CASSYGERRGYTF. J is TRBJ1-2 and V is TRBV28; D call uncertain. Germline lookup yields CDR1 MDHEN and CDR2 SYDVKM. Trimming shortened V by 4 bases and J by 8 bases, and 14 bases separated the two germline ends. The CDR3 runs to 13 residues.

V gene TRBV30 combines with J gene TRBJ2-6; D is ambiguous. V was cut by 0 bases and J by 13 bases, with 10 bases left in between. CDR3 size: 12 residues. Germline CDR1 is GTSNPN and CDR2 is SVGIG (reference sequence). This chain's CDR3 is CAWSVMRRVLTF. The CDR3 region has the DNA TGTGCCTGGAGTGTTATGCGTCGAGTCCTGACTTTC.

This sequence joins TRBV5-4 and TRBJ2-2; 9 bases align to TRBD2. Germline assignment: CDR1 SGHNT and CDR2 YYREEE (reference sequence). J gave up 4 bases and V 5 bases, and 6 bases lay outside the gene matches. CDR3 length equals 15 residues. The CDR3, as DNA: TGTGCCAGCAGGTTAGCGGGAGTGAGCACCGGGGAGCTGTTTTTT. Translation gives CASRLAGVSTGELFF.

The J gene is TRBJ1-3, the V gene TRBV4-3; no firm D call. Germline CDR1 LGHNA, CDR2 YSLEER. Trimming removed 0 bases from V and 3 bases from J, with 12 bases in between. The CDR3 has 16 residues. The CDR3 DNA sequence: TGCGCCAGCAGCCAAGATATCAGCAGGTTTGGAAACACCATATATTTT. Amino acids: CASSQDISRFGNTIYF.

The chain uses TRBV19 and TRBJ1-5; possibly TRBD1 for D (5 bases). Trimming took off 7 bases at V and 0 bases at J, with 10 bases between the two ends. Germline values: CDR1 LNHDA, CDR2 SQIVND (reference sequence). The CDR3 consists of 14 residues. The CDR3 nucleotides are TGTGCCAGTACCGTCGACAGTAGCAATCAGCCCCAGCATTTT. This sequence encodes CASTVDSSNQPQHF. Together with reference TRBV19 and TRBJ1-5, the CDR3 gives the full variable domain: DGGITQSPKYLFRKEGQNVTLSCEQNLNHDAMYWYRQDPGQGLRLIYYSQIVNDFQKGDIAEGYSVSREKKESFPLTVTSAQKNPTAFYLCASTVDSSNQPQHFGDGTRLSIL.

This clone is a singleton in its sample. V usage is TRBV15 and J usage is TRBJ2-1, with 7 bases fitting TRBD2. Trimming cost V 1 base and J 8 bases; bases outside gene matches: 5. Germline loops: CDR1 LNHNV, CDR2 YYDKDF (reference sequence). CDR3 length: 14 amino acids. Written as DNA, the CDR3 is TGTGCCACCAGCAGAGTGGGAGGGTCGGATGAGCAGTTCTTC. Amino acids: CATSRVGGSDEQFF.

The J gene is TRBJ1-2, the V gene TRBV24-1; tentatively, D is TRBD1 (6 bases). This CDR3 region has 12 residues. Germline CDR1 reads KGHDR; CDR2 reads SFDVKD. The V gene lost 7 bases and the J gene lost 5 bases, with 10 bases spanning the gap. In DNA form, the CDR3 reads TGTGCCACCAGCCCGACAGGTTATGGCTACACCTTC. Translation: CATSPTGYGYTF.

The chain recombines TRBV6-5 with TRBJ1-2; perhaps TRBD1 as D (6 bases). CDR3 length equals 13 residues. The V gene lost 11 bases and the J gene lost 4 bases, with 17 bases spanning the gap. From germline, CDR1 is MNHEY and CDR2 SVGAGI. DNA for the CDR3: TGTGCCTTCCAGGAGGACAGCGTCTATGGCTACACCTTC. This encodes CAFQEDSVYGYTF.

The chain is built from TRBV19 and TRBJ1-1; TRBD1 matches at 7 bases. This CDR3 has 14 amino acids. The ends lost 6 bases at V and 3 bases at J; junction bases unmatched: 7. Per germline, CDR1 LNHDA and CDR2 SQIVND (reference sequence). The CDR3 bases are TGTGCCAGTAGCGAGACAGGGTCATACACTGAAGCTTTCTTT. It encodes CASSETGSYTEAFF.

The V call is TRBV28, the J call TRBJ1-3; maybe TRBD1 (6 bases). This CDR3 has 14 amino acids. Germline V gene sequence: CDR1 MDHEN, CDR2 SYDVKM. The ends were cut back, 8 bases at V and 2 bases at J, with 13 bases in the middle. CDR3 protein: CASATGLAGNTIYF. CDR3 sequence (DNA): TGTGCCAGCGCTACAGGGCTGGCTGGAAACACCATATATTTT.

This clone was seen once. This rearrangement joins TRBV29-1 to TRBJ1-4; the D is unclear. The CDR3 has 13 amino acids. From germline, CDR1 is SQVTM and CDR2 ANQGSEA. The V and J ends lost 4 bases and 10 bases respectively, with 16 bases between them. DNA for the CDR3: TGCAGCGTTGTCAATCCGTCTACGGGAAAACTGTTTTTT. Translating gives CSVVNPSTGKLFF.

This clone was observed once. DNA of the CDR3: TGCGCCAGCAGCCCTCGTCATCCTCCTGGGACTAGCGGGAGTTACGAGCAGTACTTC. Amino acids: CASSPRHPPGTSGSYEQYF. The chain joins TRBV4-3 to TRBJ2-7, with 14 bases aligning to TRBD2. The CDR3 contains 19 residues. The germline CDR1 and CDR2 sequences are LGHNA and YSLEER. Trimming cost V 4 bases and J 4 bases; bases outside gene matches: 15.

There are a few counts of this clone. The CDR3 spells CASSLSSRGGGEKLFF. DNA for the CDR3: TGTGCCAGCAGCTTAAGTTCCAGGGGCGGAGGTGAAAAACTGTTTTTT. The rearrangement links TRBV7-9 to TRBJ1-4; D is possibly TRBD1 (6 bases). Trimming removed 2 bases from V and 7 bases from J, with 17 bases in between. Germline V gene lookup returns CDR1 SEHNR and CDR2 FQNEAQ (reference sequence). The CDR3 is 16 residues long.

This clone was detected once. The chain is built from TRBV19 and TRBJ1-1; D not certain. Trimming cost V 1 base and J 0 bases, with 12 bases left between them. The CDR3 totals 16 residues. CDR1 is LNHDA, CDR2 SQIVND, per germline (reference sequence). Written as DNA, the CDR3 is TGTGCCAGTAGTATAGGCAGGTCGAATGTGAACACTGAAGCTTTCTTT. Translation gives CASSIGRSNVNTEAFF.

The table lists this clone with a count of one. J is TRBJ2-7 and V is TRBV28; D call uncertain. The CDR3 loop spans 12 amino acids. The germline V and J ends were trimmed by 6 bases and 3 bases, with 9 bases remaining between them. Germline loops: CDR1 MDHEN, CDR2 SYDVKM. The CDR3 nucleotides read TGTGCCAGCAGGTCCACCGGCTACGAGCAGTACTTC. Amino acids: CASRSTGYEQYF.